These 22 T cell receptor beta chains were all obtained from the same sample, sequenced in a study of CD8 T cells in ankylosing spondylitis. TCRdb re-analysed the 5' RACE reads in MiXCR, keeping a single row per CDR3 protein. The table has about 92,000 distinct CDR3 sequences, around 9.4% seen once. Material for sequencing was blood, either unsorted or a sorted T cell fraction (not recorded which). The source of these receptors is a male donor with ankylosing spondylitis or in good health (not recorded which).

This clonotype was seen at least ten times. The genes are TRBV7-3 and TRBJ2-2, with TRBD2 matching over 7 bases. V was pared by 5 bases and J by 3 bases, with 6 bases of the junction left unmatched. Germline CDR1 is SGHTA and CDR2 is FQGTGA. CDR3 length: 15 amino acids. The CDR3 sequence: CASSLAAADTGELFF. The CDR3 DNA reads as TGTGCCAGCAGCCTAGCGGCGGCCGACACCGGGGAGCTGTTTTTT. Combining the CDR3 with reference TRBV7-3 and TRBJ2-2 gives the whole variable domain GAGVSQTPSNKVTEKGKYVELRCDPISGHTALYWYRQSLGQGPEFLIYFQGTGAADDSGLPNDRFFAVRPEGSVSTLKIQRTERGDSAVYLCASSLAAADTGELFFGEGSRLTVL.

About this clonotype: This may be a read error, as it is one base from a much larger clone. The CDR3 protein is CASSIDFYQPQDF. In DNA form, the CDR3 reads TGTGCCAGTAGTATAGATTTTTATCAGCCCCAGGATTTT. The chain combines TRBV19 with TRBJ1-5, with no clear D. The V gene's germline CDR1 is LNHDA and CDR2 SQIVND (reference sequence). CDR3 length: 13 amino acids.

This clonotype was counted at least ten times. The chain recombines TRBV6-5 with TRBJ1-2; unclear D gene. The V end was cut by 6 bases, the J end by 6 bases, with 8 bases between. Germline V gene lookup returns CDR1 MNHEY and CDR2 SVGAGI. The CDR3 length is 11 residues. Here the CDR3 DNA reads TGTGCCAGCAGGGGAATGAATGGCTACACCTTC. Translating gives CASRGMNGYTF.

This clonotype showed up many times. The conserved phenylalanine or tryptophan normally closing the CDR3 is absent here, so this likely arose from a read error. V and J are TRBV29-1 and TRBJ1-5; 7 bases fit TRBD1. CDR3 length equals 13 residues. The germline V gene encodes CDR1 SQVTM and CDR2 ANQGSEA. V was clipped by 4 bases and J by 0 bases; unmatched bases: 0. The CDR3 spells CSVGDSSNQPQHS. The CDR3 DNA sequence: TGCAGCGTTGGGGACAGTAGCAATCAGCCCCAGCATTCT.

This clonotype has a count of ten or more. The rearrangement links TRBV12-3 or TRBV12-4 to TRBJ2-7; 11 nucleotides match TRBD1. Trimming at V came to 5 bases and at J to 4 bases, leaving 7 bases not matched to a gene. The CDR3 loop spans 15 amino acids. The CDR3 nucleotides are TGTGCCAGCAGTCCGCGGACAGGGGGCGGGTACGAGCAGTACTTC. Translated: CASSPRTGGGYEQYF.

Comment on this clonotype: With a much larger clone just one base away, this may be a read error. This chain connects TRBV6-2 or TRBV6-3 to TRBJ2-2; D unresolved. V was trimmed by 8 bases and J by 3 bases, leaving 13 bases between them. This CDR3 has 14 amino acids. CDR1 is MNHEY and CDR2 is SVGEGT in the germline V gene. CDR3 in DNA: TGTGCCAGCTCCTCGACAATTTACACCGGGGAGCTGTTTTTT. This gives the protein CASSSTIYTGELFF.

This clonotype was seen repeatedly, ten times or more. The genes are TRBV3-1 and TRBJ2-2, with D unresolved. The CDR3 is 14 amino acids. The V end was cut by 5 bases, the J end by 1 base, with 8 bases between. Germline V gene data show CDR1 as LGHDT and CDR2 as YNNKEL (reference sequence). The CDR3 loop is CASSTTLNTGELFF. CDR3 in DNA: TGTGCCAGCAGCACAACCTTGAACACCGGGGAGCTGTTTTTT.

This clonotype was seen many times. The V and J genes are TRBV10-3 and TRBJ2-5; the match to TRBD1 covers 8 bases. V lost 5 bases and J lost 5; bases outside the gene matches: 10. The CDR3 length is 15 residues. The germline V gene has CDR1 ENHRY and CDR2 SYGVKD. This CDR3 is CAISPKGQGRETQYF. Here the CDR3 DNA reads TGTGCCATCAGTCCCAAAGGACAGGGAAGGGAGACCCAGTACTTC.

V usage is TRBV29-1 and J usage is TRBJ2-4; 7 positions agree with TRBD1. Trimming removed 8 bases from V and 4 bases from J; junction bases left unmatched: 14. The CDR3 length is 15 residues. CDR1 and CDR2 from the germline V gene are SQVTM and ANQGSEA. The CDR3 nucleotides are TGCAGCACCCGCCGGGCCGGGACAGCGAAAAACATTCAGTACTTC. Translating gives CSTRRAGTAKNIQYF.

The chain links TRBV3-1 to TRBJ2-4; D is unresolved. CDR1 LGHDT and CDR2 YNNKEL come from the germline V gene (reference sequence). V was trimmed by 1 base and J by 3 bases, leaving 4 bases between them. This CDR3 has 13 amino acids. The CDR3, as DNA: TGTGCCAGCAGCCAAGTTGGCAAAAACATTCAGTACTTC. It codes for CASSQVGKNIQYF.

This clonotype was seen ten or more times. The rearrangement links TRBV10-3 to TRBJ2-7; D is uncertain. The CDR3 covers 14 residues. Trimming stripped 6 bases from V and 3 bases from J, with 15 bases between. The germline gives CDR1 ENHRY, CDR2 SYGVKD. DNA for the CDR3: TGTGCCATCAGACCCACTGATAGGAGCTACGAGCAGTACTTC. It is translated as CAIRPTDRSYEQYF.

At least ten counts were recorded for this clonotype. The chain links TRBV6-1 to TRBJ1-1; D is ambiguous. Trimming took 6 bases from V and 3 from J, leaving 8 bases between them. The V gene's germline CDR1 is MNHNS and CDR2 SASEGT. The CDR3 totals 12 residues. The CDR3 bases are TGTGCCAGCAGGGTGGGAGACACTGAAGCTTTCTTT. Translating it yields CASRVGDTEAFF.

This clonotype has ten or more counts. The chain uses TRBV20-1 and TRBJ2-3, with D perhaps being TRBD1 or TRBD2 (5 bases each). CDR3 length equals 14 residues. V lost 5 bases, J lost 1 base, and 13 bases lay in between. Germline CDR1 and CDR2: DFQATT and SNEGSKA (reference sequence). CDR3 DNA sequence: TGCAGTGCTGCACGGGACGGCGGCACAGATACGCAGTATTTT. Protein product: CSAARDGGTDTQYF.

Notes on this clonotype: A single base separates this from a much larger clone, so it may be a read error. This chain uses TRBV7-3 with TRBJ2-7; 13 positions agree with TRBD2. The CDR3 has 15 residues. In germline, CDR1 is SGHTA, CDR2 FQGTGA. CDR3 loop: CANSDGLAGVEEQYF. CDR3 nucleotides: TGTGCCAACAGCGACGGACTAGCGGGGGTTGAGGAGCAGTACTTC.

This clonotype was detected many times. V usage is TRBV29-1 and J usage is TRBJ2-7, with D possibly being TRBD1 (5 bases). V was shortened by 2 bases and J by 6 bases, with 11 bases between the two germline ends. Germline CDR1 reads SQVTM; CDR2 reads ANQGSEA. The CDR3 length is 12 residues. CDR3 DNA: TGCAGCGTTGAAATGGACACGGCCGAGCAGTACTTC. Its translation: CSVEMDTAEQYF.

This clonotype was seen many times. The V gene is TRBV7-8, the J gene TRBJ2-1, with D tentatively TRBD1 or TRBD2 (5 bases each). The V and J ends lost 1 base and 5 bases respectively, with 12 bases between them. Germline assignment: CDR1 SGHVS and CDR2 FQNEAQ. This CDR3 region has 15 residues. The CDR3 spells CASSLVGVRDNEQFF. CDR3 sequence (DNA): TGTGCCAGCAGCTTAGTGGGGGTAAGGGACAATGAGCAGTTCTTC. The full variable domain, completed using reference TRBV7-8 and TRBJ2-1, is GAGVSQSPRYKVAKRGQDVALRCDPISGHVSLFWYQQALGQGPEFLTYFQNEAQLDKSGLPSDRFFAERPEGSVSTLKIQRTQQEDSAVYLCASSLVGVRDNEQFFGPGTRLTVL.

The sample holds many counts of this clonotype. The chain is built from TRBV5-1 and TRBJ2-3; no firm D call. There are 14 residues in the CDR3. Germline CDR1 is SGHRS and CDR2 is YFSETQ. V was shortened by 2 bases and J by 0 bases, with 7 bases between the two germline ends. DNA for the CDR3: TGCGCCAGCAGCTTCGAGAGTAGCACAGATACGCAGTATTTT. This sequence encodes CASSFESSTDTQYF.

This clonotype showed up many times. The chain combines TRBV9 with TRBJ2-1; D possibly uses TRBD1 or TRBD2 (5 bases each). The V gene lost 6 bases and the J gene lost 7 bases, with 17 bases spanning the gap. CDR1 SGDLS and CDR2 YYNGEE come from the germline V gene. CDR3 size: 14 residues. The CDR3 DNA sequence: TGTGCCAGCAAACTGTCCGAAGAGGGGAATGAGCAGTTCTTC. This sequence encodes CASKLSEEGNEQFF. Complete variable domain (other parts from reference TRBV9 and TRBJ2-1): DSGVTQTPKHLITATGQRVTLRCSPRSGDLSVYWYQQSLDQGLQFLIQYYNGEERAKGNILERFSAQQFPDLHSELNLSSLELGDSALYFCASKLSEEGNEQFFGPGTRLTVL.

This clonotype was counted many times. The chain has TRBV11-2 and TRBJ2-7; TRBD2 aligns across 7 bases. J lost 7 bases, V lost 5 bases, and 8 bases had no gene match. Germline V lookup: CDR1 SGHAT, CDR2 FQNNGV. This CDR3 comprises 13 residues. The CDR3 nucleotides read TGTGCCAGCAGCACCCGATCCGGGGGGGAGCAGTACTTC. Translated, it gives CASSTRSGGEQYF.

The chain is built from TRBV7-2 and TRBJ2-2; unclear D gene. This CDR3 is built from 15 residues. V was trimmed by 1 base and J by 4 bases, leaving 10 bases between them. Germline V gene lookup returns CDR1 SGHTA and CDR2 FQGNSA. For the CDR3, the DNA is TGTGCCAGCAGCTTAGTGCCATCGGGCACCGGGGAGCTGTTTTTT. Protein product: CASSLVPSGTGELFF.

CDR3 region: CASSLQGGSSYEQYF. In nucleotides, the CDR3 is TGTGCCAGCAGCTTACAGGGGGGCTCCTCCTACGAGCAGTACTTC. This chain uses TRBV7-2 with TRBJ2-7, with D perhaps TRBD1 (7 bases). The V gene lost 2 bases and the J gene lost 0 bases, with 11 bases spanning the gap. Germline V lookup: CDR1 SGHTA, CDR2 FQGNSA. This CDR3 is 15 amino acids long. The whole variable domain, filled in from reference TRBV7-2 and TRBJ2-7, reads GAGVSQSPSNKVTEKGKDVELRCDPISGHTALYWYRQSLGQGLEFLIYFQGNSAPDKSGLPSDRFSAERTGGSVSTLTIQRTQQEDSAVYLCASSLQGGSSYEQYFGPGTRLTVT.

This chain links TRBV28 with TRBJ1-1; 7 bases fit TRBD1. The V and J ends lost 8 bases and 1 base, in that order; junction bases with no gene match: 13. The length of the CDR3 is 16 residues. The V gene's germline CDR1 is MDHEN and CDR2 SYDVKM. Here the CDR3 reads CASEDRVGRQNTEAFF. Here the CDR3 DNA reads TGTGCCAGCGAAGACAGGGTCGGGAGGCAGAACACTGAAGCTTTCTTT.